This TCR beta chain was sequenced in a study of T cell responses to AZD1222 COVID-19 vaccine. Points from the study as a whole: Repertoire samples came only from after the peak T cell response. Clonal diversity was possibly underestimated, and the donors were mostly white British, with more females. Only five or six individuals given AZD1222 were seropositive at baseline.

Remarks on this clone: The antigen is not known.

This table comes from immunoSEQ multiplex PCR, and its TCRdb copy is limited to in-frame clones, with some not included. The profile shows roughly 140,000 clones, over 85% of them singletons. The CDR3 is 17 amino acids. CDR1 and CDR2 from the germline V gene are LGHDT and YNNKEL (reference sequence). V gave up 0 bases and J gave up 1 base, with 14 bases separating them. This specimen was peripheral blood, taken on day 0 of AZD1222 vaccination. This receptor was identified in an adult in good health. The genes are TRBV3-1 (or the pseudogene TRBV3-2) and TRBJ2-3; D gene uncertain. The CDR3 is CASSQEIGLRGTDTQYF. The DNA for the CDR3 is TGTGCCAGCAGCCAAGAAATAGGCCTAAGAGGCACAGATACGCAGTATTTT.